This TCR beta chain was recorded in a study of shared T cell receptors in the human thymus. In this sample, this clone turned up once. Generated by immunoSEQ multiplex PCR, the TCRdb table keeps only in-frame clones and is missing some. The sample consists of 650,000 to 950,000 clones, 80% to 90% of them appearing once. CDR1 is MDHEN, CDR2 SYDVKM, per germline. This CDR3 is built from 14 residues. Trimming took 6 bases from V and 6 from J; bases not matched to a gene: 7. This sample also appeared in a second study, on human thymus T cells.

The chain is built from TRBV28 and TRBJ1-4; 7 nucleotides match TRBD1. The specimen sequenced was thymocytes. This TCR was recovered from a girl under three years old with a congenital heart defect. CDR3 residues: CASSHRGRHEKLFF. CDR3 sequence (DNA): TGTGCCAGCAGCCACAGGGGTAGGCATGAAAAACTGTTTTTT. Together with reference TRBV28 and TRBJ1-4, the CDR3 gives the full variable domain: DVKVTQSSRYLVKRTGEKVFLECVQDMDHENMFWYRQDPGLGLRLIYFSYDVKMKEKGDIPEGYSVSREKKERFSLILESASTNQTSMYLCASSHRGRHEKLFFGSGTQLSVL.